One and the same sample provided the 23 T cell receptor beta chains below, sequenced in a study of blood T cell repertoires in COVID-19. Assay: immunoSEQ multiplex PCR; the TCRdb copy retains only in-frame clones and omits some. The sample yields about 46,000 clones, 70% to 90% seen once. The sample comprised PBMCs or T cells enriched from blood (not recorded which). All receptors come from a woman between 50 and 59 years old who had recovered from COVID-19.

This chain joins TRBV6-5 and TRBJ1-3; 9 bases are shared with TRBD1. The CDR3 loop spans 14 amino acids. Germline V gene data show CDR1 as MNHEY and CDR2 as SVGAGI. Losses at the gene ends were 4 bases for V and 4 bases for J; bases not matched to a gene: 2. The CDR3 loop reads CASSSGTGGNTIYF. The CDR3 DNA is TGTGCCAGCAGTTCGGGGACAGGGGGAAACACCATATATTTT.

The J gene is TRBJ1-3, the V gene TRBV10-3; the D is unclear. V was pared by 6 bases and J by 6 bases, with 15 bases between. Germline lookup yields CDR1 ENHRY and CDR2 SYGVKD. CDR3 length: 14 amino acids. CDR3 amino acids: CAIRDSKGQNTIYF. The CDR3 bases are TGTGCCATCAGGGACTCCAAAGGTCAAAACACCATATATTTT.

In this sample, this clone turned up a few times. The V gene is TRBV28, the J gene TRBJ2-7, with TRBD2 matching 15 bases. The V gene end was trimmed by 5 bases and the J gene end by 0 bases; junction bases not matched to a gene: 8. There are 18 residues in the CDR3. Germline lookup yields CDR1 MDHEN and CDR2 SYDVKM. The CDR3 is CASSLPGLAGGISYEQYF. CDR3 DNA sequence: TGTGCCAGCAGTCTCCCGGGACTAGCGGGGGGTATCTCCTACGAGCAGTACTTC. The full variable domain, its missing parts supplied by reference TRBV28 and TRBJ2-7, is DVKVTQSSRYLVKRTGEKVFLECVQDMDHENMFWYRQDPGLGLRLIYFSYDVKMKEKGDIPEGYSVSREKKERFSLILESASTNQTSMYLCASSLPGLAGGISYEQYFGPGTRLTVT.

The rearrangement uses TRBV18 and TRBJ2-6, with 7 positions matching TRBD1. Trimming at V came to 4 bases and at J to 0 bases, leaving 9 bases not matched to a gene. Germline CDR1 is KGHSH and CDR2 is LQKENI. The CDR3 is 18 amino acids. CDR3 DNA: TGTGCCAGCTCACTAAACAGGGGAATGAGCTCTGGGGCCAACGTCCTGACTTTC. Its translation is CASSLNRGMSSGANVLTF.

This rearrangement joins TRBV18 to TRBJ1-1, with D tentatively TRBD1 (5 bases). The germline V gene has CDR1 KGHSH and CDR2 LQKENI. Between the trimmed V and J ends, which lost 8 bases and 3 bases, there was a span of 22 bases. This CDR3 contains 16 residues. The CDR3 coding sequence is TGTGCCAGCCAGGGACCACTCTGGGGGGTTGACACTGAAGCTTTCTTT. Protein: CASQGPLWGVDTEAFF.

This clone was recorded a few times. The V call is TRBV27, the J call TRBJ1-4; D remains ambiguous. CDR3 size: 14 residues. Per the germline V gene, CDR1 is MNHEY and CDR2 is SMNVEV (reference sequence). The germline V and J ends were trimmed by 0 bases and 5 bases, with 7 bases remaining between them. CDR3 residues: CASSLSRLNEKLFF. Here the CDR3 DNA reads TGTGCCAGCAGTTTATCCAGACTAAATGAAAAACTGTTTTTT.

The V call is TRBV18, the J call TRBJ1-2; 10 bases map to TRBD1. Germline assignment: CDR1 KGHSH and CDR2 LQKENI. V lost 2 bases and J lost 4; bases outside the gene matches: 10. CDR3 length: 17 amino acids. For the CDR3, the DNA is TGTGCCAGCTCACCAGGGACAGGGGTTTTCGTAAGCTATGGCTACACCTTC. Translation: CASSPGTGVFVSYGYTF.

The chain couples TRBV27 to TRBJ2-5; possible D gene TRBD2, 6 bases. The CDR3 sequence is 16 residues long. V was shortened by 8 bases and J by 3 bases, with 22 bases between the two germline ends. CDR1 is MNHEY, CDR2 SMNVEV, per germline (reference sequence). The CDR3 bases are TGTGCCAGCGCATACCTGGGGGGAGCGGTGGAAGAGACCCAGTACTTC. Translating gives CASAYLGGAVEETQYF.

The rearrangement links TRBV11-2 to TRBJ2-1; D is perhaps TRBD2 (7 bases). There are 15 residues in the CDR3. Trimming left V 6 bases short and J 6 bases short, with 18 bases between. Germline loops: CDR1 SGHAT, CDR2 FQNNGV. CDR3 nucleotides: TGTGCCAGCAGGGATCGGGGGGCAGGTGTCAATGAGCAGTTCTTC. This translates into CASRDRGAGVNEQFF.

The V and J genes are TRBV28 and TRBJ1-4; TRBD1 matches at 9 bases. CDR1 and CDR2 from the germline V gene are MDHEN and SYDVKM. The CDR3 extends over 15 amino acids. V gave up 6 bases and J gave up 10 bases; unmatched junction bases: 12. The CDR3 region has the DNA TGTGCCAGCAGCCCTACAACAGGGGGCGCGTCAAAACTGTTTTTT. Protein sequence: CASSPTTGGASKLFF.

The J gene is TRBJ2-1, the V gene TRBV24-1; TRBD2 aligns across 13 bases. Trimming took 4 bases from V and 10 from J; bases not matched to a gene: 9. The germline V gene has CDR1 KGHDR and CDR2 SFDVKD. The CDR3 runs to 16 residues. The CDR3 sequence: CATSEVRTSGGEEQFF. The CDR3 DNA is TGTGCCACCAGTGAAGTTCGTACTAGCGGGGGGGAAGAGCAGTTCTTC.

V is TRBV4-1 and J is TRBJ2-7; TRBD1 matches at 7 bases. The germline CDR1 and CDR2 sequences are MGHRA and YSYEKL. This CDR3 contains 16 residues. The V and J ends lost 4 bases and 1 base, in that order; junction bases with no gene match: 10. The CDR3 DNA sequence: TGCGCCAGCAGCCGAGGAGCCGGGACAGATTCCTACGAGCAGTACTTC. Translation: CASSRGAGTDSYEQYF.

CDR3 DNA sequence: TGTGCCACCAGTGATTCTTCATTCGGCGGGGCCACAGATACGCAGTATTTT. Translation gives CATSDSSFGGATDTQYF. The chain employs TRBV24-1 and TRBJ2-3, with D possibly being TRBD2 (6 bases). The ends were cut back, 2 bases at V and 2 bases at J, with 16 bases in the middle. This CDR3 has 17 residues. Germline V gene data show CDR1 as KGHDR and CDR2 as SFDVKD.

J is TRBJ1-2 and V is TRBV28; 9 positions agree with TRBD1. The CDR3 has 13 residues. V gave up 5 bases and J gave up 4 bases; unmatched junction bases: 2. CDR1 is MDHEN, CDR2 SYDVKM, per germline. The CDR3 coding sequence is TGTGCCAGCAGTGGGACAGGGACCTATGGCTACACCTTC. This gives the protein CASSGTGTYGYTF.

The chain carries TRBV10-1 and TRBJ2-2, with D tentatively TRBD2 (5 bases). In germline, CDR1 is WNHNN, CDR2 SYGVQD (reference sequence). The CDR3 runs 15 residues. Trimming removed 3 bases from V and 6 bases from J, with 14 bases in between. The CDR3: CASSDPTTGAGELFF. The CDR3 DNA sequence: TGCGCCAGCAGTGACCCCACAACCGGGGCCGGGGAGCTGTTTTTT.

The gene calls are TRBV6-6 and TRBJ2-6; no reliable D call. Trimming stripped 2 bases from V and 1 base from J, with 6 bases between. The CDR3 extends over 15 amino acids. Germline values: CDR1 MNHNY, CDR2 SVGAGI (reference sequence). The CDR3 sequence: CASSYPLSGANVLTF. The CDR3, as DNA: TGTGCCAGCAGTTACCCGCTATCTGGGGCCAACGTCCTGACTTTC.

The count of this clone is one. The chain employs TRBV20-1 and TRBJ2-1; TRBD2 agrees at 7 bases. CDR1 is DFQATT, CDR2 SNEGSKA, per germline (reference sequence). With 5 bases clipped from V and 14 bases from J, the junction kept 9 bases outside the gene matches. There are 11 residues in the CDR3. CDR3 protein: CSARGLVGEFF. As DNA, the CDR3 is TGCAGTGCTCGAGGACTAGTAGGAGAGTTCTTC.

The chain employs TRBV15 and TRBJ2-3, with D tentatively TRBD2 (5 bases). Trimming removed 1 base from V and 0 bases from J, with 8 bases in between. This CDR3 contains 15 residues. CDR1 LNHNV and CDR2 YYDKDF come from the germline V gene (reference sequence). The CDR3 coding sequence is TGTGCCACCAGCAGAGCCGGACTTAGCACAGATACGCAGTATTTT. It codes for CATSRAGLSTDTQYF.

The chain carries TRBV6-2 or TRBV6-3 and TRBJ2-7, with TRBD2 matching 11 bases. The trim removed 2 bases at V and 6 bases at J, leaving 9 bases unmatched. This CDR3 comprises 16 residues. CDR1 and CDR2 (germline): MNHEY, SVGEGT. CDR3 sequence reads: CASSYRLAGGPVEQYF. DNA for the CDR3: TGTGCCAGCAGTTACCGTCTAGCGGGGGGCCCCGTCGAGCAGTACTTC.

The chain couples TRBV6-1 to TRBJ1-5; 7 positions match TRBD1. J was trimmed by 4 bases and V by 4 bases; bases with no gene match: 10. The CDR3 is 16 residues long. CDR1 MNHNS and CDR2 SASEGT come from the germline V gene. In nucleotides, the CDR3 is TGTGCCAGCAGTGCCGGACAGGTGGACCAGAATCAGCCCCAGCATTTT. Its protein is CASSAGQVDQNQPQHF.

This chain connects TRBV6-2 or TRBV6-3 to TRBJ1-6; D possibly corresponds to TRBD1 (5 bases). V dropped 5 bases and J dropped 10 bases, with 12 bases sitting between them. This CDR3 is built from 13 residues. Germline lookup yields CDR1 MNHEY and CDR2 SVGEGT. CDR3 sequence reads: CASSPGIGSPLHF. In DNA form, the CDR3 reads TGTGCCAGCAGTCCAGGGATCGGGTCACCCCTCCACTTT.

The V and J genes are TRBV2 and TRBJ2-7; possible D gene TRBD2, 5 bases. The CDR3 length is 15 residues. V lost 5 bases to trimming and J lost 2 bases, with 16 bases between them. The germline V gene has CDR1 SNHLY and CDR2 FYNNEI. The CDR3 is CASSPERVIAYEQYF. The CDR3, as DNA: TGTGCCAGCAGTCCTGAGAGGGTGATCGCCTACGAGCAGTACTTC.

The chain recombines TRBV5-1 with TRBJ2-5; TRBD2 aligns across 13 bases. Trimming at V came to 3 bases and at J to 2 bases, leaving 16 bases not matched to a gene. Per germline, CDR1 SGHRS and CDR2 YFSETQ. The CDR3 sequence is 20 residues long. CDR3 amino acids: CASSSPPDTSGGVRQETQYF. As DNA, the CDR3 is TGCGCCAGCAGCTCGCCCCCGGATACTAGCGGGGGGGTTAGGCAAGAGACCCAGTACTTC.